This T cell receptor (beta chain) was documented in a study of vaccination effects on CD4 cells after COVID-19. Study-level results: In healthy vaccinees, only 1 of 255 vaccine-induced clones cross-reacted with common cold coronaviruses. Relatively few convalescent patients took part in the study, which had no early post-infection timepoints.

On this clone itself: What it recognizes is unknown.

Sequenced by immunoSEQ multiplex PCR; TCRdb stores in-frame clones only, minus some. The sample has about 41,000 clones, around 67% seen once. Germline CDR1 and CDR2: MDHEN and SYDVKM. The V and J ends lost 0 bases and 2 bases respectively, with 14 bases between them. The CDR3 totals 18 residues. Prior to sequencing, the ViraFEST assay stimulated PBMC with viral peptide pools, which expanded the antigen-specific CD4+ T cells. An approximately 10-day culture period preceded the isolation of CD4+ T cells. Vaccine recipients had no previous SARS-CoV-2 infection; their nucleocapsid antibodies were negative. Approximately 1.9 million PBMC per well were cultured with around 10 IU/ml IL-2 and about 10 ug/ml peptides. Researchers swapped half the medium for IL-2 medium on both days 3 and 7.

The V gene is TRBV28, the J gene TRBJ1-6; no clear D. Specimen: CD4+ T cells from PBMCs cultured with HCoV-OC43 spike peptides, collected before COVID-19 vaccination. Subset reported: HCoV-OC43 spike overlapping peptide pool stimulation. This sequence originates from a human donor who received a COVID-19 vaccine. CDR3 loop: CASSLWQVDGAYNSPLHF. CDR3 sequence (DNA): TGTGCCAGCAGTTTATGGCAGGTCGATGGTGCCTATAATTCACCCCTCCACTTT.